Here is one T cell receptor (beta chain) with its context. No cognate antigen has been identified for it. The input lacks base qualities; no much larger clone sits a single base away. The data were obtained in a study of blood T cells in healthy people across ages (dated by TCRdb to between 2014 and 2016). Study-level background: In model experiments, template switching captured about one uniquely barcoded TCR beta cDNA molecule for every two T cells. To track age-related changes in TCR beta repertoire diversity, the study relied on deep sequencing normalized with unique cDNA molecular identifiers. The donors were split into four age groups: young (average about 16 years), middle-aged (about 40), aged (roughly 65) and long-lived (roughly 88). Donors of different ages were randomly distributed across sequencing lanes to avoid experimental bias. Using the same blood draw, the study looked at two additional independent replicas of 1 million unique cDNA reads for two donors, one aged 18 to 30 and the other aged 80 or older. The research as a whole found: Estimates of total diversity based on one million sequenced T cells were regarded as lower bounds and as underestimates. The percentage of naive T cells measured by flow cytometry correlated strongly with observed TCR beta diversity. Conclusive comparison of naive and antigen-experienced compartments was prevented by the profiling of bulk unsorted PBMCs. Compared with the aged group, the long-lived group had more naive CD4+ T cells, fewer expanded clones and increased TCR diversity, suggesting age selection. Donor CMV infection status was unknown, potentially confounding age-related changes in expanded clonotypes. As age increased, observed TCR beta diversity per million T cells dropped in a roughly linear way, and a significant reduction was already evident by age about 40.

Donors were 40 or so systemically healthy Caucasian individuals from Russia aged roughly 6 to 90 years. Around 10 milliliters of peripheral blood were collected from each donor into EDTA-treated Vacutainer tubes. Ficoll-Paque density-gradient centrifugation was used to isolate PBMCs, with at least 6.5 million per sample. Trizol reagent was used to extract total RNA from PBMCs, with at least 5.5 micrograms per sample. Naive CD45RAhigh/CD27high T cell percentages were measured by flow cytometry on a PBMC aliquot from every donor. Libraries were built with 5' RACE. The instrument was an Illumina HiSeq 2500. The second PCR ran for roughly 7 to 12 cycles and used a J-beta primer mix along with a sample-barcoded 5' primer. Each TCR beta cDNA molecule received a unique molecular identifier from a template-switch 5' adaptor carrying 12 random nucleotides. At least 2.5 million CDR3-containing paired-end reads were obtained from each sample. The Mint cDNA synthesis kit, primed by a TRBC-specific oligonucleotide, was used to synthesize first-strand cDNA from all RNA. After uracil-DNA glycosylase treatment, a first 18-cycle PCR used universal primers M1SS and BC2_uni_R on all cDNA. Per the authors' processing: For normalization, 1 million high-quality reads, each with a distinct molecular identifier, were randomly selected from each sample. Reads sharing molecular identifiers were discarded rather than binned into consensus sequences. MiTCR, run with a Q25 quality threshold and the strictest error-elimination algorithm, handled CDR3 identification, clonotype clustering and error correction. A nonparametric unseen species model with Euler transformation was used to estimate a lower bound on total TCR beta diversity. Using fastp at Q25 and MiXCR, TCRdb reprocessed the public reads and kept productive beta chains. Identical CDR3 protein sequences are pooled into one entry, listed with their most common genes and DNA. Here the V and J calls rest on TCRdb's processing, not on the authors' analysis. Counted in this sample were over 1,500,000 distinct CDR3 sequences; approximately 50% of them appeared once. The ten top clones hold about 2.1% of the sample.

Per the germline V gene, SGHTA is the CDR1 and FQGNSA is the CDR2. The CDR3 runs 13 amino acids, cysteine and phenylalanine included. The entry retains the CDR3 DNA only, 39 bases that are in frame from base 1. V gives up 3 bases and J gives up 11 bases, and the segment between their germline ends measures 16 bases. This chain joins TRBV7-2 to TRBJ1-1, and the D gene may be TRBD1, 5 bases matching. Specimen: blood. The TCR originated in a woman aged 40 to 50 in good health. The CDR3 in this case is CASSLGRGGSAFF. The DNA sequence is TGTGCCAGCAGCTTGGGACGGGGCGGATCGGCTTTCTTT. This CDR3, with the reference TRBV7-2 and TRBJ1-1 proteins standing in past its ends, gives the full variable domain GAGVSQSPSNKVTEKGKDVELRCDPISGHTALYWYRQSLGQGLEFLIYFQGNSAPDKSGLPSDRFSAERTGGSVSTLTIQRTQQEDSAVYLCASSLGRGGSAFFGQGTRLTVV.